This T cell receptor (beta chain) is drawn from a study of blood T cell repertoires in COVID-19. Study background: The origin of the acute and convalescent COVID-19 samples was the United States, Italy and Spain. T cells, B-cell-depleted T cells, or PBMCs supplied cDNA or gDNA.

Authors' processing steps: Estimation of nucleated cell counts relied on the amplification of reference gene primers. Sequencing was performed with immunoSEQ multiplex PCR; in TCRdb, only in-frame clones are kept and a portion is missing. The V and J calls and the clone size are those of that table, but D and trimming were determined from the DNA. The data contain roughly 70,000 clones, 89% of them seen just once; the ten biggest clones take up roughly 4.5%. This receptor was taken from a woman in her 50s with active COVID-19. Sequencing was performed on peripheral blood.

Here the CDR3 reads CASSHLRRAGSQKNTEAFF. The DNA for the CDR3 is TGTGCCAGCAGCCATCTAAGGAGGGCAGGGAGCCAGAAGAACACTGAAGCTTTCTTT. The rearrangement links TRBV14 to TRBJ1-1, with TRBD1 as a possible D gene (5 bases). The CDR3 has 19 residues. Trimming took 3 bases from V and 1 from J, leaving 24 bases between them. The germline gives CDR1 SGHDN, CDR2 FVKESK.